These 14 T cell receptor beta chains share one sample of origin, sequenced in a study of metastatic and nonmetastatic thyroid tumors. TCRdb reprocessed the PCR reads via MiXCR. The table has about 20,000 clones, around 30% seen once; the top ten hold around a sixth. No patient received treatment before thyroid surgery. Sequenced sample: tumor tissue. The receptors shown here come from a female donor with papillary thyroid cancer or a benign thyroid nodule (not recorded which). Some clones in this sample may be carry-over from other donors' samples.

The V gene is TRBV6-2 or TRBV6-3, the J gene TRBJ1-6; maybe TRBD1 (5 bases). Trimming removed 7 bases at V and 0 bases at J, with 10 bases between. Germline CDR1 MNHEY, CDR2 SVGEGT. This CDR3 has 15 amino acids. CDR3 in amino acids: CASKTGSSYNSPLHF. Here the CDR3 DNA reads TGTGCCAGCAAAACAGGAAGCTCCTATAATTCACCCCTCCACTTT.

The chain joins TRBV20-1 to TRBJ2-7, with TRBD1 matching over 7 bases. Germline CDR1 is DFQATT and CDR2 is SNEGSKA (reference sequence). V shed 4 bases, J shed 6 bases, and the junction held 12 bases outside the gene matches. This CDR3 has 14 amino acids. CDR3 DNA sequence: TGCAGTGCTAAATTAGGGGGCGCGGCGGGCGAGCAGTACTTC. Encoded protein: CSAKLGGAAGEQYF.

The sample holds many counts of this clone. The J gene is TRBJ1-2, the V gene TRBV7-9; D remains ambiguous. In germline, CDR1 is SEHNR, CDR2 FQNEAQ (reference sequence). The CDR3 covers 11 residues. Trimming stripped 5 bases from V and 7 bases from J, with 8 bases between. Written as DNA, the CDR3 is TGTGCCAGCAGCACCGGACTTGGCTACACCTTC. It codes for CASSTGLGYTF.

The V gene is TRBV7-2, the J gene TRBJ2-3, with D possibly matching TRBD2 (5 bases). Germline V gives CDR1 SGHTA, CDR2 FQGNSA. V lost 3 bases and J lost 0, with 13 bases in between. This CDR3 is 16 amino acids long. The CDR3 DNA reads TGTGCCAGCAGCTTGGCGGTCCGGACTAGCACAGATACGCAGTATTTT. Residues: CASSLAVRTSTDTQYF.

Many counts were recorded for this clone. The CDR3 sequence is CASSRQGAPAGELFF. For the CDR3, the DNA is TGTGCCAGCAGTCGACAGGGGGCGCCTGCCGGGGAGCTGTTTTTT. The chain couples TRBV12-3 or TRBV12-4 to TRBJ2-2, with 10 bases matching TRBD1. With 5 bases clipped from V and 6 bases from J, the junction kept 6 bases outside the gene matches. CDR3 length: 15 residues.

The V gene is TRBV20-1, the J gene TRBJ1-5; possibly TRBD1 for D (5 bases). Germline CDR1 DFQATT, CDR2 SNEGSKA (reference sequence). This CDR3 region has 14 residues. With 0 bases removed from V and 1 base from J, the gap between germline ends came to 7 bases. The CDR3 DNA reads TGCAGTGCTAGAGAGGGGGGAAGCAATCAGCCCCAGCATTTT. This codes for CSAREGGSNQPQHF.

This clone was seen only once. The chain recombines TRBV20-1 with TRBJ2-1; 10 nucleotides line up with TRBD1. The CDR3 is 14 amino acids. V lost 0 bases, J lost 8 bases, and 4 bases stayed unmatched. Germline loops: CDR1 DFQATT, CDR2 SNEGSKA (reference sequence). CDR3 protein: CSARDQDRGYEQFF. CDR3 sequence (DNA): TGCAGTGCTAGAGATCAGGACAGGGGGTATGAGCAGTTCTTC.

This clone was picked up many times. This sample includes further DNA sequences coding for the same CDR3. V gene TRBV5-1 combines with J gene TRBJ2-5, with D tentatively TRBD2 (6 bases). The CDR3 is 14 amino acids. V was clipped by 2 bases and J by 2 bases, with 10 bases between them. The germline V gene has CDR1 SGHRS and CDR2 YFSETQ. The CDR3 protein is CASSLGTSQETQYF. The DNA of the CDR3 is TGCGCCAGCAGCTTAGGGACTTCGCAAGAGACCCAGTACTTC. The whole variable domain, remainder taken from reference TRBV5-1 and TRBJ2-5, is KAGVTQTPRYLIKTRGQQVTLSCSPISGHRSVSWYQQTPGQGLQFLFEYFSETQRNKGNFPGRFSGRQFSNSRSEMNVSTLELGDSALYLCASSLGTSQETQYFGPGTRLLVL.

The table lists this clone with many counts. Different DNA sequences within this sample yield the same CDR3. V is TRBV24-1 and J is TRBJ1-1; 8 nucleotides match TRBD1. The CDR3 runs 14 residues. The germline CDR1 and CDR2 sequences are KGHDR and SFDVKD. The junction had 6 bases not matched to a gene; V was cut back by 7 bases and J by 3 bases. The CDR3, as DNA: TGTGCCACCAGACCCACACAGGGGGACACTGAAGCTTTCTTT. Its protein is CATRPTQGDTEAFF.

The chain couples TRBV5-1 to TRBJ1-6, with 7 bases lining up with TRBD1. V dropped 3 bases and J dropped 7; count of bases not matched to a gene: 4. The CDR3 runs to 14 residues. CDR1 is SGHRS and CDR2 is YFSETQ in the germline V gene. The CDR3, as DNA: TGCGCCAGCAGCTCCGGGACAGCAAATTCACCCCTCCACTTT. Amino acid sequence: CASSSGTANSPLHF.

About this clone: This may be a read error, as it is one base from a much larger clone. The CDR3 sequence is CAISQGRMTIYF. The CDR3 DNA reads TGTGCCATCAGCCAGGGACGCATGACCATATATTTT. This chain uses TRBV10-3 with TRBJ1-3; a possible D gene is TRBD1 (5 bases). V lost 6 bases and J lost 10, with 13 bases in between. The CDR3 is 12 residues long. The germline V gene has CDR1 ENHRY and CDR2 SYGVKD.

This clone was recorded a few times. The chain uses TRBV6-2 or TRBV6-3 and TRBJ1-1; maybe TRBD1 (5 bases). The CDR3 runs to 15 residues. Trimming cost V 2 bases and J 1 base, with 11 bases left between them. The germline V gene encodes CDR1 MNHEY and CDR2 SVGEGT. The chain's CDR3 is CASSYADRQNTEAFF. CDR3 nucleotide sequence: TGTGCCAGCAGTTACGCTGACAGACAGAACACTGAAGCTTTCTTT.

CDR3 in amino acids: CASSLARGPLDEQFF. The CDR3 DNA follows: TGTGCCAGCAGCTTAGCCAGGGGGCCGTTGGATGAGCAGTTCTTC. This rearrangement joins TRBV7-2 to TRBJ2-1; the match to TRBD1 covers 8 bases. The V and J ends lost 0 bases and 8 bases, in that order; junction bases with no gene match: 6. CDR3 length equals 15 residues. Germline V lookup: CDR1 SGHTA, CDR2 FQGNSA.

The rearrangement uses TRBV4-2 and TRBJ2-1; TRBD2 aligns across 12 bases. The CDR3 runs to 17 residues. The germline CDR1 and CDR2 sequences are LGHNA and YNFKEQ. Trimming removed 5 bases from V and 0 bases from J; junction bases left unmatched: 5. CDR3 nucleotides: TGTGCCAGCAGCACCGGACTAGCGGGATTCTCCTACAATGAGCAGTTCTTC. Protein product: CASSTGLAGFSYNEQFF.